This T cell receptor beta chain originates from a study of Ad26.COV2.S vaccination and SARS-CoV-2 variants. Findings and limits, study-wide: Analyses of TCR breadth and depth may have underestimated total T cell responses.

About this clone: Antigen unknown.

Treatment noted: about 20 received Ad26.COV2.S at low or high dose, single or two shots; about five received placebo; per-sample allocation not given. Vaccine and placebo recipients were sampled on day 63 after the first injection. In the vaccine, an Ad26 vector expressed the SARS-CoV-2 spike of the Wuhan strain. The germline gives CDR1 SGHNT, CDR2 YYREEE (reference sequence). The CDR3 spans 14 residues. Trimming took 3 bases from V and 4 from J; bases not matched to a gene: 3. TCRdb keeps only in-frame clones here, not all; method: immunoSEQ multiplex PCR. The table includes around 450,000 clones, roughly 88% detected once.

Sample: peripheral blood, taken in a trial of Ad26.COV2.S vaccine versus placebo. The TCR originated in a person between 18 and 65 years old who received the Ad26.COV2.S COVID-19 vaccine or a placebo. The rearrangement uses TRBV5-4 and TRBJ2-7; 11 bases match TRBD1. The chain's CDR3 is CASSSGTGGYEQYF. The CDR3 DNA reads TGTGCCAGCAGCTCCGGGACAGGGGGTTACGAGCAGTACTTC.